Listed below are T cell receptor beta chains from one sample, sequenced in a study of T-cell memory formation after mild COVID-19. TCRdb analysed the 5' RACE reads with MiXCR anew, one entry per CDR3 protein. The sample lists roughly 610,000 distinct CDR3 sequences; 17% were seen once. Sequencing was done on a sample of PBMCs or a T cell subset sorted from them (not recorded which). The receptor source for this set is an adult woman who had mild COVID-19 (a few samples of this study predate the infection). Cell type and time point are not known. Each CDR3 is given without its conserved first and last residue. The order of the fields is V gene, J gene, CDR3 protein.

>TRBV27|TRBJ1-5
ASSPGTGGPYSNQPQH
>TRBV6-5|TRBJ2-7
ASRLTSGGASYEQY
>TRBV7-8|TRBJ2-7
ASSFSSGSRYEQY
>TRBV9|TRBJ2-5
ASSVAPNQETQY
>TRBV24-1|TRBJ2-1
ATSMAQTSGTNEQF
>TRBV7-2|TRBJ2-7
ASSSVDRFSYEQY
>TRBV29-1|TRBJ1-5
SVRDSGVRQPQH
>TRBV29-1|TRBJ2-7
SVAGSHEQY
>TRBV24-1|TRBJ1-2
ATSPAAGFRDNYGYT
>TRBV6-1|TRBJ2-1
ASRGLAAIEQF
>TRBV5-4|TRBJ2-2
ASFGSPTHANTGELF
>TRBV15|TRBJ1-2
ATSARGDYGYT
>TRBV20-1|TRBJ1-1
SASPGTLNTEAF
>TRBV5-1|TRBJ1-1
ASSSGQQNTEAF
>TRBV29-1|TRBJ2-7
SVESLYEQY
>TRBV25-1|TRBJ1-1
ASSRGGGLMNTEAF